This is a list of T cell receptor beta chains from one sample in a study of blood T cell repertoires in COVID-19. The data were produced by immunoSEQ multiplex PCR, yet TCRdb's version contains in-frame clones alone and is incomplete. The sample contains roughly 70,000 clones, about 88% of which appear only once. Material for sequencing was peripheral blood. The receptors derive from a man in his sixties or seventies with acute or convalescent COVID-19. Each CDR3 is given with its conserved first and last residue. D genes are given only for firm matches. Clone size appears in some rows only: once, few, many, or a class for an expanded clone.

size: -; D: -; length: 14; V: TRBV7-9; J: TRBJ1-2; DNA: TGTGCCAGCAGCTCCAAACAATTTCCCTATGGCTACACCTTC; CDR3: CASSSKQFPYGYTF
size: once; D: TRBD1; length: 15; V: TRBV9; J: TRBJ1-3; DNA: TGTGCCAGCAGCCCTCGGGACAGGGTCGGAAACACCATATATTTT; CDR3: CASSPRDRVGNTIYF
size: -; D: -; length: 13; V: TRBV6-2/TRBV6-3; J: TRBJ1-2; DNA: TGTGCCAGCAGTTCTGACGGAGGCTATGGCTACACCTTC; CDR3: CASSSDGGYGYTF
size: -; D: -; length: 16; V: TRBV7-2; J: TRBJ2-3; DNA: TGTGCCAGCAGCTTAATAGTGTTTGCTAGCACAGATACGCAGTATTTT; CDR3: CASSLIVFASTDTQYF
size: -; D: TRBD1; length: 18; V: TRBV9; J: TRBJ2-7; DNA: TGTGCCAGCAGCGAGGCCCTTTCACCGGGACAGGGCCCGGGTGAGCAGTACTTC; CDR3: CASSEALSPGQGPGEQYF
size: -; D: -; length: 13; V: TRBV7-2; J: TRBJ2-7; DNA: TGTGCCAGCAAGGGGGGGGGCGGTTACGAGCAGTACTTC; CDR3: CASKGGGGYEQYF
size: -; D: TRBD1; length: 17; V: TRBV20-1; J: TRBJ1-6; DNA: TGCAGTGCTAGTATTTGGGACAGAACAACCTATAATTCACCCCTCCACTTT; CDR3: CSASIWDRTTYNSPLHF
size: -; D: -; length: 13; V: TRBV9; J: TRBJ1-4; DNA: TGTGCCAGCAGCGTACGGACAGATGAAAAACTGTTTTTT; CDR3: CASSVRTDEKLFF
size: -; D: -; length: 14; V: TRBV19; J: TRBJ1-1; DNA: TGTGCCAGTAGTTCGGTAGCTATGAACACTGAAGCTTTCTTT; CDR3: CASSSVAMNTEAFF
size: -; D: -; length: 15; V: TRBV29-1; J: TRBJ2-2; DNA: TGCAGCGTTGGGGAGGGGGGAATTTCCGCCGGGGAGCTGTTTTTT; CDR3: CSVGEGGISAGELFF
size: -; D: -; length: 15; V: TRBV28; J: TRBJ1-1; DNA: TGTGCCAGCAGTTTATTTGTCCACAGAGGGACTGAAGCTTTCTTT; CDR3: CASSLFVHRGTEAFF
size: -; D: TRBD1; length: 16; V: TRBV5-4; J: TRBJ1-2; DNA: TGTGCCAGCAGCTGGGGGGGACAGGGACGAATTGGAGGCTACACCTTC; CDR3: CASSWGGQGRIGGYTF
size: -; D: TRBD2; length: 16; V: TRBV11-1; J: TRBJ2-2; DNA: TGTGCCAGCACCAAAGCGGGGTTAGCGAACACCGGGGAGCTGTTTTTT; CDR3: CASTKAGLANTGELFF
size: -; D: -; length: 14; V: TRBV9; J: TRBJ1-3; DNA: TGTGCCAGCAGCGTAGGGACAGCTGGAAACACCATATATTTT; CDR3: CASSVGTAGNTIYF
size: few; D: TRBD2; length: 16; V: TRBV9; J: TRBJ2-2; DNA: TGTGCCAGCAGCGTCCGGGGGGTAACGAACACCGGGGAGCTGTTTTTT; CDR3: CASSVRGVTNTGELFF
size: -; D: -; length: 12; V: TRBV2; J: TRBJ2-7; DNA: TGTGCCAGCAGTGAAGGAGGGTACGAGCAGTACTTC; CDR3: CASSEGGYEQYF
size: -; D: -; length: 18; V: TRBV6-2/TRBV6-3; J: TRBJ2-4; DNA: TGTGCCAGCAGTCAACAGATCAGATTCCAGCTAGCCAAAAACATTCAGTACTTC; CDR3: CASSQQIRFQLAKNIQYF
size: -; D: TRBD1; length: 22; V: TRBV27; J: TRBJ2-3; DNA: TGTGCCAGCAGTCTCCGAGTCGGGACAGGGGGCGTCGGACGACTACGCACAGATACGCAGTATTTT; CDR3: CASSLRVGTGGVGRLRTDTQYF
size: -; D: -; length: 15; V: TRBV27; J: TRBJ1-2; DNA: TGTGCCAGCAGTTTGAGCGGGGGCCCTCGTGGTGGCTACACCTTC; CDR3: CASSLSGGPRGGYTF
size: -; D: -; length: 16; V: TRBV15; J: TRBJ1-2; DNA: TGTGCCACCAGCAGAGATTATATGACGGGAGGGAATGGCTACACCTTC; CDR3: CATSRDYMTGGNGYTF
size: -; D: TRBD1; length: 16; V: TRBV7-2; J: TRBJ2-2; DNA: TGTGCCAGCAGCCTGGGACAGGGTTCGATCACCGGGGAGCTGTTTTTT; CDR3: CASSLGQGSITGELFF
size: -; D: -; length: 15; V: TRBV9; J: TRBJ2-7; DNA: TGTGCCAGCAGCGTAGCGGGGACAAACGTCTACGAGCAGTACTTC; CDR3: CASSVAGTNVYEQYF
size: -; D: -; length: 14; V: TRBV4-3; J: TRBJ2-5; DNA: TGCGCCAGCAGCCAAAGGAGGGACCAAGAGACCCAGTACTTC; CDR3: CASSQRRDQETQYF
size: few; D: -; length: 11; V: TRBV20-1; J: TRBJ2-5; DNA: TGCAGTGCCCGAGGCGAGGAGACCCAGTACTTC; CDR3: CSARGEETQYF
size: -; D: -; length: 14; V: TRBV6-2/TRBV6-3; J: TRBJ2-5; DNA: TGTGCCAGCAGTTACGTTGGGCCCGAGGAGACCCAGTACTTC; CDR3: CASSYVGPEETQYF
size: -; D: -; length: 17; V: TRBV30; J: TRBJ2-5; DNA: TGTGCCTGGAGTCATCGGGAGAGGGGCGCGGAGTGGGAGACCCAGTACTTC; CDR3: CAWSHRERGAEWETQYF
size: -; D: TRBD2; length: 15; V: TRBV19; J: TRBJ2-1; DNA: TGTGCCAGTACCTTAGGGGCGGGAGGACACAATGAGCAGTTCTTC; CDR3: CASTLGAGGHNEQFF
size: -; D: TRBD1; length: 15; V: TRBV9; J: TRBJ1-1; DNA: TGTGCCAGCAGCTCCAGGACAGGGGGCTGGACTGAAGCTTTCTTT; CDR3: CASSSRTGGWTEAFF
size: -; D: TRBD2; length: 18; V: TRBV19; J: TRBJ2-2; DNA: TGTGCCAGTAACGGAGGTAGCGGGGGGAAAACGAACACCGGGGAGCTGTTTTTT; CDR3: CASNGGSGGKTNTGELFF
size: medium-sized; D: TRBD1; length: 15; V: TRBV4-2; J: TRBJ2-5; DNA: TGTGCCAGCAGCCAAACAGGACAGGTTCAAGAGACCCAGTACTTC; CDR3: CASSQTGQVQETQYF
size: -; D: -; length: 13; V: TRBV12-5; J: TRBJ1-5; DNA: TGTGCTAGTGGCGACAGCCTGATAGAGCCCCAGCATTTT; CDR3: CASGDSLIEPQHF
size: -; D: TRBD1; length: 15; V: TRBV5-1; J: TRBJ2-3; DNA: TGCGCCAGCAGCTCAAGGGGACAGGGGACAGATACGCAGTATTTT; CDR3: CASSSRGQGTDTQYF
size: -; D: TRBD1; length: 13; V: TRBV7-8; J: TRBJ1-6; DNA: TGTGCCAGCAGCGTCCAGGGGGCGGGGATCCTCCACTTT; CDR3: CASSVQGAGILHF
size: -; D: -; length: 16; V: TRBV6-2/TRBV6-3; J: TRBJ2-2; DNA: TGTGCCAGCAGTCAATCCCAGGGGACGAACACCGGGGAGCTGTTTTTT; CDR3: CASSQSQGTNTGELFF
size: -; D: -; length: 15; V: TRBV28; J: TRBJ1-1; DNA: TGTGCCAGCAGTTTCCAGGCTCCCCGGAACACTGAAGCTTTCTTT; CDR3: CASSFQAPRNTEAFF
size: -; D: -; length: 15; V: TRBV4-3; J: TRBJ2-3; DNA: TGCGCCAGCAGCCAAGAAATTCTCGTCACAGATACGCAGTATTTT; CDR3: CASSQEILVTDTQYF
size: -; D: -; length: 18; V: TRBV5-4; J: TRBJ1-4; DNA: TGTGCCAGCAGCTTGCAGGCCCCAGGTGGAGGGGCTAATGAAAAACTGTTTTTT; CDR3: CASSLQAPGGGANEKLFF
size: -; D: -; length: 14; V: TRBV25-1; J: TRBJ1-5; DNA: TGTGCCAGCAGTGAATCACGGGGGACTCAGCCCCAGCATTTT; CDR3: CASSESRGTQPQHF
size: -; D: TRBD1; length: 14; V: TRBV6-5; J: TRBJ1-3; DNA: TGTGCCAGCAGGAACAGGGGTTCTGGAAACACCATATATTTT; CDR3: CASRNRGSGNTIYF
size: -; D: TRBD2; length: 17; V: TRBV4-3; J: TRBJ2-5; DNA: TGCGCCAGCAGCCAAGCCCCCCGGACTAGCGGGGTAGAGACCCAGTACTTC; CDR3: CASSQAPRTSGVETQYF
size: -; D: -; length: 15; V: TRBV5-1; J: TRBJ1-6; DNA: TGCGCCAGCAGCCCCTATGCCGGGACAAGTTCACCCCTCCACTTT; CDR3: CASSPYAGTSSPLHF
size: -; D: -; length: 18; V: TRBV19; J: TRBJ2-6; DNA: TGTGCCAGTTGGGGCAGGCGGGGTTGGGGCTCTGGGGCCAACGTCCTGACTTTC; CDR3: CASWGRRGWGSGANVLTF
size: once; D: TRBD1; length: 15; V: TRBV19; J: TRBJ2-1; DNA: TGTGCCAGTAGTAGATCCAGGACAGGGGGCAATGAGCAGTTCTTC; CDR3: CASSRSRTGGNEQFF
size: once; D: -; length: 18; V: TRBV5-1; J: TRBJ1-3; DNA: TGCGCCAGCAGCTTGGACTCAGGGAAAGTAGGGTCTGGAAACACCATATATTTT; CDR3: CASSLDSGKVGSGNTIYF
size: -; D: TRBD1; length: 15; V: TRBV14; J: TRBJ1-2; DNA: TGTGCCAGCAGCCAAGGACTACAGGGGGCCTATGGCTACACCTTC; CDR3: CASSQGLQGAYGYTF
size: -; D: -; length: 12; V: TRBV7-3; J: TRBJ2-1; DNA: TGTGCCAGCAGCTTACAACCGGATGAGCAGTTCTTC; CDR3: CASSLQPDEQFF
size: -; D: TRBD1; length: 15; V: TRBV10-2; J: TRBJ2-3; DNA: TGCGCCAGCAGTGAGCCCCGACAGGGATCGGATACGCAGTATTTT; CDR3: CASSEPRQGSDTQYF
size: -; D: TRBD1; length: 13; V: TRBV30; J: TRBJ1-6; DNA: TGTGCCTGTACAGGGGGCTTTAGTTCACCCCTCCACTTT; CDR3: CACTGGFSSPLHF
size: -; D: -; length: 16; V: TRBV9; J: TRBJ1-2; DNA: TGTGCCAGCAGCGTAGCTCGAGGGGGTATCAACTATGGCTACACCTTC; CDR3: CASSVARGGINYGYTF
size: -; D: -; length: 14; V: TRBV20-1; J: TRBJ1-1; DNA: TGCAGTGCTAGTCGACGGAGAATGAACACTGAAGCTTTCTTT; CDR3: CSASRRRMNTEAFF
size: -; D: -; length: 16; V: TRBV7-6; J: TRBJ2-3; DNA: TGTGCCAGCAGCTTAGGTGGGGGGGGCGGTACAGATACGCAGTATTTT; CDR3: CASSLGGGGGTDTQYF
size: -; D: TRBD1; length: 17; V: TRBV13; J: TRBJ1-2; DNA: TGTGCCAGCAGCTTAGGGCCCGCGGGACAGCCTACCTATGGCTACACCTTC; CDR3: CASSLGPAGQPTYGYTF
size: -; D: -; length: 15; V: TRBV6-2/TRBV6-3; J: TRBJ2-5; DNA: TGTGCCAGCAGTTACGACGCTCGGGGTCTAGAGACCCAGTACTTC; CDR3: CASSYDARGLETQYF
size: -; D: -; length: 14; V: TRBV14; J: TRBJ2-5; DNA: TGTGCCAGCAGCCCTCGCCGGTACCAAGAGACCCAGTACTTC; CDR3: CASSPRRYQETQYF
size: -; D: -; length: 15; V: TRBV5-5; J: TRBJ1-2; DNA: TGTGCCAGCAGCTCGTCGGGGGGGGCCTTGTATGGCTACACCTTC; CDR3: CASSSSGGALYGYTF
size: -; D: -; length: 16; V: TRBV4-1; J: TRBJ1-3; DNA: TGCGCCAGCAGCCAAGTTTCGAACATCCCTGGAAACACCATATATTTT; CDR3: CASSQVSNIPGNTIYF